One and the same sample provided the 7 T cell receptor beta chains below, sequenced in a study of shared clonotypes between healthy human individuals. The repertoire was sequenced with immunoSEQ multiplex PCR; TCRdb's copy has only in-frame clones and lacks some. In the table there are 2,100,000 or so clones, around 95% of which are singletons. Sequenced input: naive CD4+ T cells sorted from blood. The subset denotes: CD45RA+ positively selected. The source of these receptors is a man between 18 and 29 years old in good health.

This clone showed up just once. The chain recombines TRBV6-5 with TRBJ1-3, with a tentative D call TRBD1 (6 bases). The ends were cut back, 2 bases at V and 4 bases at J, with 9 bases in the middle. In germline, CDR1 is MNHEY, CDR2 SVGAGI. The CDR3 totals 14 residues. The CDR3 sequence: CASSYQGPGNTIYF. The DNA for the CDR3 is TGTGCCAGCAGTTACCAGGGGCCCGGAAACACCATATATTTT.

This clone has just a few counts. The chain is built from TRBV28 and TRBJ1-2; D ambiguous. Germline CDR1 and CDR2: MDHEN and SYDVKM. Deletions cut 1 base from V and 1 base from J, with 1 base between. The CDR3 totals 12 residues. The CDR3: CASSLFNYGYTF. The CDR3 coding sequence is TGTGCCAGCAGTTTATTTAACTATGGCTACACCTTC.

The V call is TRBV6-6, the J call TRBJ1-6, with D possibly matching TRBD1 (5 bases). Germline V gene sequence: CDR1 MNHNY, CDR2 SVGAGI (reference sequence). The CDR3 loop spans 14 amino acids. Trimming left V 6 bases short and J 8 bases short, with 14 bases between. The chain's CDR3 is CASRGRVMDSPLHF. CDR3 bases: TGTGCCAGCAGAGGCAGGGTTATGGATTCACCCCTCCACTTT.

The chain uses TRBV19 and TRBJ2-7; the D gene is possibly TRBD2 (5 bases). This CDR3 has 15 residues. CDR1 is LNHDA and CDR2 is SQIVND in the germline V gene (reference sequence). Trimming left V 5 bases short and J 5 bases short, with 19 bases between. Written as DNA, the CDR3 is TGTGCCAGTAGTCCGGGGTGGCTGGGTTTCGACGAGCAGTACTTC. Its translation is CASSPGWLGFDEQYF.

This chain uses TRBV19 with TRBJ1-1; 8 nucleotides align to TRBD1. Germline CDR1 reads LNHDA; CDR2 reads SQIVND (reference sequence). Trimming took 8 bases from V and 1 from J; bases not matched to a gene: 3. The CDR3 contains 13 residues. The DNA of the CDR3 is TGTGCCAGTCACGGACAGGGGAACACTGAAGCTTTCTTT. Translation gives CASHGQGNTEAFF.

The gene calls are TRBV28 and TRBJ2-7; unclear D gene. The CDR3 loop spans 13 amino acids. Looked up from germline, CDR1 is MDHEN and CDR2 is SYDVKM. Trimming took off 5 bases at V and 0 bases at J, with 8 bases between the two ends. CDR3 in amino acids: CASSLALSYEQYF. In DNA, the CDR3 is TGTGCCAGCAGTCTGGCCCTCTCCTACGAGCAGTACTTC.

The V gene is TRBV6-5, the J gene TRBJ2-5; weak D call: TRBD1 (6 bases). V lost 9 bases, J lost 5 bases, and 13 bases lay in between. The CDR3 totals 12 residues. CDR1 is MNHEY and CDR2 is SVGAGI in the germline V gene. The CDR3 spells CASTRGIETQYF. For the CDR3, the DNA is TGTGCCAGTACGAGGGGGATTGAGACCCAGTACTTC.